This TCR beta chain was captured by sequencing in a study of cytomegalovirus exposure and HLA in healthy donors. Overall study findings and caveats: The study found most TCR sequences rare, yet found some public TCRs in many donors. The classifier reportedly diagnosed cytomegalovirus status with high specificity and sensitivity. CMV serostatus was the sole immune exposure data available.

CDR3 length: 17 amino acids. The germline V gene has CDR1 SGHVS and CDR2 FNYEAQ. V shed 2 bases and J 3 bases; nucleotides not matched to a gene: 8. As regards this clone: Antigen specificity is unknown.

Primers for the PCR totalled 60 Vbeta and 13 Jbeta. Assay: immunoSEQ multiplex PCR; the TCRdb copy retains only in-frame clones and omits some. Altogether around 120,000 clones are present, around 85% being singletons, with the ten largest covering 1.5% to 2%. The V call is TRBV7-6, the J call TRBJ2-3; 10 positions agree with TRBD2. This TCR derives from a boy aged 10-17 years in good health and CMV-seronegative. The specimen was PBMCs. In DNA, the CDR3 is TGTGCCAGCAGCTTAATGGCTAGCGGGGGCCCTACAGATACGCAGTATTTT. Its translation: CASSLMASGGPTDTQYF. The entire variable domain, with the rest obtained from reference TRBV7-6 and TRBJ2-3, is as follows: GAGVSQSPRYKVTKRGQDVALRCDPISGHVSLYWYRQALGQGPEFLTYFNYEAQQDKSGLPNDRFSAERPEGSISTLTIQRTEQRDSAMYRCASSLMASGGPTDTQYFGPGTRLTVL.